This passage covers 25 T cell receptor beta chains from one sample sequenced in a study of Graves' ophthalmopathy and Graves' hyperthyroidism. RNA transcripts yielded amplified TCR beta CDR3 regions. First-round RT-PCR employed HTBI primers, with a second-round multiplex PCR after it. One entry per CDR3 protein results from TCRdb running MiXCR on the multiplex PCR reads. The profile shows approximately 380,000 distinct CDR3 sequences, around 21% of them singletons. Material: peripheral blood. Source of these receptors: a young woman with stable Graves' hyperthyroidism.

This clonotype was observed many times. The genes are TRBV24-1 and TRBJ2-7; a weak D match, TRBD2 (5 bases). V was pared by 5 bases and J by 0 bases, with 13 bases between. Germline V gene data show CDR1 as KGHDR and CDR2 as SFDVKD. The CDR3 is 15 residues long. Here the CDR3 DNA reads TGTGCCACCAGTGCTGACGGAGGCAGCTCCTACGAGCAGTACTTC. Amino acid sequence: CATSADGGSSYEQYF.

The V call is TRBV19, the J call TRBJ2-2; TRBD1 aligns across 11 bases. CDR3 length equals 15 residues. The germline gives CDR1 LNHDA, CDR2 SQIVND (reference sequence). V gave up 5 bases and J gave up 4 bases; unmatched junction bases: 3. This CDR3 is CASSAGTGGTGELFF. CDR3 nucleotides: TGTGCCAGTAGTGCCGGGACAGGGGGCACCGGGGAGCTGTTTTTT. The entire variable domain, with the rest obtained from reference TRBV19 and TRBJ2-2, is as follows: DGGITQSPKYLFRKEGQNVTLSCEQNLNHDAMYWYRQDPGQGLRLIYYSQIVNDFQKGDIAEGYSVSREKKESFPLTVTSAQKNPTAFYLCASSAGTGGTGELFFGEGSRLTVL.

This clonotype was counted once. The chain combines TRBV10-3 with TRBJ1-2, with D hard to call. This CDR3 comprises 17 residues. Looked up from germline, CDR1 is ENHRY and CDR2 is SYGVKD. Trimming pared 2 bases from V and 0 bases from J, leaving 16 bases between. The CDR3 coding sequence is TGTGCCATCAGTGAGAGCGCGACGGGGTCTCCTAACTATGGCTACACCTTC. It encodes CAISESATGSPNYGYTF.

This clonotype came up many times. The rearrangement links TRBV15 to TRBJ1-2; D might be TRBD1 (5 bases). The V and J ends lost 0 bases and 3 bases respectively, with 14 bases between them. Germline lookup yields CDR1 LNHNV and CDR2 YYDKDF (reference sequence). The CDR3 is 16 amino acids. CDR3 sequence: CATSRDRAGLYYGYTF. CDR3 nucleotide sequence: TGTGCCACCAGCAGAGATAGGGCAGGGCTCTACTATGGCTACACCTTC.

In this sample, this clonotype turned up many times. The rearrangement joins TRBV5-1 to TRBJ2-2, with 12 bases fitting TRBD2. The V and J ends lost 0 bases and 3 bases, in that order; junction bases with no gene match: 3. The V gene's germline CDR1 is SGHRS and CDR2 YFSETQ. This CDR3 is 17 amino acids long. CDR3 in amino acids: CASSLGLAGVHTGELFF. In DNA form, the CDR3 reads TGCGCCAGCAGCTTGGGACTAGCGGGAGTTCACACCGGGGAGCTGTTTTTT.

The chain's CDR3 is CASEVTASYEQYF. The CDR3 coding sequence is TGTGCCAGCGAGGTGACGGCCTCCTACGAGCAGTACTTC. The chain couples TRBV11-2 to TRBJ2-7; D is unresolved. Germline loops: CDR1 SGHAT, CDR2 FQNNGV. Trimming removed 8 bases at V and 0 bases at J, with 11 bases between. This CDR3 is 13 amino acids long.

Many counts were recorded for this clonotype. The CDR3 loop reads CASSSGIDGYTF. The CDR3 bases are TGTGCCAGCAGCTCAGGGATAGATGGCTACACCTTC. The chain couples TRBV28 to TRBJ1-2; tentative D call: TRBD1 (5 bases). Germline values: CDR1 MDHEN, CDR2 SYDVKM. Trimming stripped 6 bases from V and 6 bases from J, with 11 bases between. CDR3 length: 12 amino acids.

This clonotype was seen at least ten times. The rearrangement links TRBV14 to TRBJ1-1; no reliable D call. This CDR3 is 13 amino acids long. V was shortened by 3 bases and J by 4 bases, with 9 bases between the two germline ends. In germline, CDR1 is SGHDN, CDR2 FVKESK. The CDR3 reads CASSHLGVTEAFF. The DNA for the CDR3 is TGTGCCAGCAGCCACCTGGGCGTCACTGAAGCTTTCTTT. Drawing the rest from reference TRBV14 and TRBJ1-1, the complete variable domain is EAGVTQFPSHSVIEKGQTVTLRCDPISGHDNLYWYRRVMGKEIKFLLHFVKESKQDESGMPNNRFLAERTGGTYSTLKVQPAELEDSGVYFCASSHLGVTEAFFGQGTRLTVV.

Ten or more counts support this clonotype. The genes are TRBV6-1 and TRBJ1-1, with D possibly matching TRBD1 (6 bases). The CDR3 loop spans 14 amino acids. V lost 8 bases to trimming and J lost 5 bases, with 18 bases between them. In germline, CDR1 is MNHNS, CDR2 SASEGT. CDR3 residues: CASGGPGRSTEAFF. DNA of the CDR3: TGTGCCAGCGGGGGCCCGGGCCGGAGTACTGAAGCTTTCTTT.

Comment on this clonotype: Compared with germline, one end of the junction differs, possibly owing to a read error. The chain recombines TRBV6-2 or TRBV6-3 with TRBJ1-1; D ambiguous. In germline, CDR1 is MNHEY, CDR2 SVGEGT. The CDR3 runs to 12 residues. The DNA of the CDR3 is TGTGCCAGCAGTTACGGGTACACTGATGCTTTCTTT. Translation: CASSYGYTDAFF.

This sequence joins TRBV2 and TRBJ1-1; TRBD1 matches 8 bases. The CDR3 is 17 residues long. With 6 bases clipped from V and 0 bases from J, the junction kept 12 bases outside the gene matches. Germline CDR1 SNHLY, CDR2 FYNNEI. CDR3 amino acids: CASSLSGTGVMNTEAFF. The CDR3 DNA reads TGTGCCAGCAGCCTCTCCGGGACAGGAGTTATGAACACTGAAGCTTTCTTT.

The rearrangement uses TRBV6-1 and TRBJ1-2; D is perhaps TRBD1 (6 bases). CDR1 is MNHNS and CDR2 is SASEGT in the germline V gene. Trimming took 6 bases from V and 2 from J, leaving 22 bases between them. This CDR3 has 17 amino acids. CDR3 nucleotides: TGTGCCAGCAGCCCCCCTACCGACAGGCCGGCGAACTATGGCTACACCTTC. It codes for CASSPPTDRPANYGYTF.

Details on this clonotype: A clone one base away is much larger, so this may be a read error. CDR3 DNA: TGTGCCAGCGGATCCGGGACAGGGGGCGTTAGCAATCAGCCCCAGCATTTT. Translated: CASGSGTGGVSNQPQHF. The chain uses TRBV28 and TRBJ1-5; TRBD1 matches at 12 bases. With V trimmed by 8 bases and J by 0 bases, 8 bases remained unmatched. In germline, CDR1 is MDHEN, CDR2 SYDVKM. The CDR3 runs 17 residues.

V gene TRBV7-9 combines with J gene TRBJ1-3, with no clear D. The CDR3 is 14 residues long. V lost 5 bases and J 5 bases, leaving 13 bases between the germline ends. Per the germline V gene, CDR1 is SEHNR and CDR2 is FQNEAQ (reference sequence). The chain's CDR3 is CASSPTEPRNTIYF. CDR3 coding DNA: TGTGCCAGCAGCCCTACAGAGCCTCGAAACACCATATATTTT. The complete variable domain, with remaining parts taken from reference TRBV7-9 and TRBJ1-3, reads DTGVSQNPRHKITKRGQNVTFRCDPISEHNRLYWYRQTLGQGPEFLTYFQNEAQLEKSRLLSDRFSAERPKGSFSTLEIQRTEQGDSAMYLCASSPTEPRNTIYFGEGSWLTVV.

This clonotype turned up a few times. The gene calls are TRBV7-8 and TRBJ2-7; 9 nucleotides agree with TRBD1. V shed 5 bases, J shed 1 base, and the junction held 9 bases outside the gene matches. The germline V gene encodes CDR1 SGHVS and CDR2 FQNEAQ. This CDR3 has 16 residues. Here the CDR3 reads CASSQNTGGPSYEQYF. CDR3 nucleotide sequence: TGTGCCAGCAGCCAAAATACAGGGGGCCCTTCCTACGAGCAGTACTTC.

This clonotype was seen at least ten times. The rearrangement links TRBV4-1 to TRBJ2-7, with a weak D call TRBD1 (5 bases). The CDR3 runs 14 residues. CDR1 is MGHRA, CDR2 YSYEKL, per germline. Trimming shortened V by 5 bases and J by 6 bases, and 17 bases separated the two germline ends. The CDR3 nucleotides read TGCGCCAGCAGCATCCAGGGCACTTTCGCCGAGCAGTACTTC. It translates to CASSIQGTFAEQYF.

This clonotype was seen repeatedly, ten times or more. The rearrangement joins TRBV12-3 or TRBV12-4 to TRBJ2-7; 7 bases fit TRBD1. The CDR3 loop spans 14 amino acids. With 4 bases clipped from V and 0 bases from J, the junction kept 3 bases outside the gene matches. This CDR3 is CASSWTGTSYEQYF. CDR3 bases: TGTGCCAGCAGTTGGACAGGAACCTCCTACGAGCAGTACTTC.

The V and J genes are TRBV4-1 and TRBJ2-7; 7 bases are shared with TRBD1. V lost 4 bases to trimming and J lost 5 bases; unmatched junction nucleotides: 8. Germline values: CDR1 MGHRA, CDR2 YSYEKL. The CDR3 covers 14 residues. The DNA for the CDR3 is TGCGCCAGCAGCCCCTCCGGGACAGTCGACGAGCAGTACTTC. Encoded protein: CASSPSGTVDEQYF.

The sample holds many counts of this clonotype. V is TRBV10-3 and J is TRBJ1-5; perhaps TRBD1 as D (5 bases). Germline CDR1 is ENHRY and CDR2 is SYGVKD. This CDR3 has 13 amino acids. With 7 bases removed from V and 3 bases from J, the gap between germline ends came to 10 bases. Written as DNA, the CDR3 is TGTGCCATCACCGCAGGGTCCAATCAGCCCCAGCATTTT. Its translation is CAITAGSNQPQHF.

At least ten counts were recorded for this clonotype. The chain carries TRBV20-1 and TRBJ2-7; 8 nucleotides agree with TRBD2. CDR1 is DFQATT and CDR2 is SNEGSKA in the germline V gene (reference sequence). The CDR3 totals 15 residues. V lost 3 bases to trimming and J lost 3 bases; unmatched junction nucleotides: 10. The CDR3 sequence: CSASGFTSGDYEQYF. As DNA, the CDR3 is TGCAGTGCTAGCGGTTTTACTAGCGGAGACTACGAGCAGTACTTC.

This clonotype appeared many times. V gene TRBV5-1 combines with J gene TRBJ2-7; TRBD2 agrees at 10 bases. The CDR3 runs 14 residues. V shed 4 bases and J 6 bases; nucleotides not matched to a gene: 7. From germline, CDR1 is SGHRS and CDR2 YFSETQ. CDR3: CASSPLAGVGEQYF. The CDR3 coding sequence is TGCGCCAGCAGCCCCCTAGCGGGAGTGGGCGAGCAGTACTTC.

Ten or more counts support this clonotype. In DNA, the CDR3 is TGTGCCAGCAGCCAGAGGGACAGGGCCTACGAGCAGTACTTC. Its translation: CASSQRDRAYEQYF. This chain links TRBV3-1 with TRBJ2-7, with 9 bases that match TRBD1. The ends lost 3 bases at V and 2 bases at J; junction bases unmatched: 2. CDR1 and CDR2 (germline): LGHDT, YNNKEL (reference sequence). The CDR3 spans 14 residues.

This clonotype was seen only a few times. Just one base apart from a much larger clone, this may be a read error. The rearrangement uses TRBV6-5 and TRBJ2-5, with TRBD1 as a possible D gene (6 bases). Trimming took 2 bases from V and 5 from J, leaving 12 bases between them. The CDR3 consists of 14 residues. The germline V gene has CDR1 MNHEY and CDR2 SVGAGI. CDR3 sequence: CASSYGGPSETQYF. The CDR3 region has the DNA TGTGCCAGCAGTTACGGGGGCCCGTCGGAGACCCAGTACTTC.

This clonotype was detected ten times or more. CDR3 DNA sequence: TGTGCCTGGAGTGTCACAGCGAACACCGGGGAGCTGTTTTTT. It translates to CAWSVTANTGELFF. The chain has TRBV30 and TRBJ2-2; D gene uncertain. Germline assignment: CDR1 GTSNPN and CDR2 SVGIG (reference sequence). The CDR3 runs 14 residues. Trimming left V 0 bases short and J 0 bases short, with 5 bases between.

This clonotype was recorded many times. The chain uses TRBV12-3 or TRBV12-4 and TRBJ1-5, with D unclear. Trimming removed 6 bases at V and 2 bases at J, with 17 bases between. The CDR3 covers 16 residues. The CDR3 nucleotides read TGTGCCAGCAGCCAGAGAGTTGGGATGGGCAATCAGCCCCAGCATTTT. It codes for CASSQRVGMGNQPQHF.